The following is a T cell receptor (beta chain) sequence with its context. Its antigen remains unknown. This sample stems from a study of cytomegalovirus exposure and HLA in healthy donors. Study overall: Earlier findings included some 100 million unique TCR beta sequences obtained from 170 million or so T cells. Notes on the study in general: In a later analysis, most CMV-associated TCR beta chains appeared HLA-restricted.

The primer mix had 60 Vbeta and 13 Jbeta primers. Original handling: Unique TCR beta chains totaled some 80 million in a later count, with around 11 million of them shared. Here immunoSEQ multiplex PCR was the method, and the copy in TCRdb shows in-frame clones only, minus some. The V and J calls and clone size were taken over from that table, and D and trimming were inferred from the DNA. This sample carries 150,000 to 200,000 clones, about four fifths of them seen once, and the ten largest clones take approximately 6.8%. This TCR derives from a man under 40 in good health and CMV-seropositive. The sequenced sample consisted of PBMCs.

This CDR3 reads CASSQALGTATYEQYF. CDR3 nucleotide sequence: TGTGCCAGCAGCCAAGCGTTAGGGACAGCAACCTACGAGCAGTACTTC. The chain carries TRBV14 and TRBJ2-7, with 7 bases aligning to TRBD1. The CDR3 length is 16 residues. Germline V gene sequence: CDR1 SGHDN, CDR2 FVKESK. The V and J ends lost 1 base and 2 bases, in that order; junction bases with no gene match: 8. The full variable domain, completed using reference TRBV14 and TRBJ2-7, is EAGVTQFPSHSVIEKGQTVTLRCDPISGHDNLYWYRRVMGKEIKFLLHFVKESKQDESGMPNNRFLAERTGGTYSTLKVQPAELEDSGVYFCASSQALGTATYEQYFGPGTRLTVT.